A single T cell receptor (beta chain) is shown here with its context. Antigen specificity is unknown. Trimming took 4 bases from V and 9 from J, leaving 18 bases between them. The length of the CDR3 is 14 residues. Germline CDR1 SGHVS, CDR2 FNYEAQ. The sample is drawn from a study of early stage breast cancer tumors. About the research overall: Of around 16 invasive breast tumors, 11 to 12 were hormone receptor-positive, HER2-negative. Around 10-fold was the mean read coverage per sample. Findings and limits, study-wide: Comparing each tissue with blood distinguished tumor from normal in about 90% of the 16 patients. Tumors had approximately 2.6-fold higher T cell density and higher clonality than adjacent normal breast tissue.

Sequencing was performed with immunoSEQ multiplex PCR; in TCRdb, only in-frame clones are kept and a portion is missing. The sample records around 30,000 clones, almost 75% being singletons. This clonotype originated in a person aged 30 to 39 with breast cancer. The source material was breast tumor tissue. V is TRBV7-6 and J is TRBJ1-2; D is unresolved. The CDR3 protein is CASSSLNAASSYTF. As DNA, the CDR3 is TGTGCCAGCAGCTCCCTGAACGCGGCTTCAAGCTACACCTTC.